This TCR beta chain was found in a study of beta chain features in type 1 diabetes. Turning to the study itself: Comparable age, gender and cell yields were observed in patients relative to healthy donors.

Reverse transcription of all isolated RNA meant that expressed TCRB transcripts were sequenced. Sequenced by immunoSEQ multiplex PCR; TCRdb stores in-frame clones only, minus some. The repertoire holds nearly 700,000 clones, with under 15% as singletons. A remark on this clone: The antigen is undetermined.

Overall study results and limits: Compared to healthy donors, patients appeared to have naive, central memory and Treg TCRB repertoires that were more alike. Patients with type 1 diabetes showed fewer VDJ junction insertions and more deletions. Among all four CD4+ subsets, Type 1 diabetes patients had TCRB CDR3s that were moderately but significantly shorter.

Sequenced: naive CD4+ T cells from blood. This TCR came from a man aged 18-30 years with type 1 diabetes.

This CDR3 is CASSLASWTGNTEAFF. Written as DNA, the CDR3 is TGTGCCAGCAGCTTAGCATCCTGGACAGGAAACACTGAAGCTTTCTTT. V gene TRBV11-2 combines with J gene TRBJ1-1, with TRBD1 matching 7 bases. The CDR3 sequence is 16 residues long. Germline-derived CDR1 and CDR2 are SGHAT and FQNNGV. V lost 1 base to trimming and J lost 2 bases; unmatched junction nucleotides: 7. The full variable domain, its missing parts supplied by reference TRBV11-2 and TRBJ1-1, is EAGVAQSPRYKIIEKRQSVAFWCNPISGHATLYWYQQILGQGPKLLIQFQNNGVVDDSQLPKDRFSAERLKGVDSTLKIQPAKLEDSAVYLCASSLASWTGNTEAFFGQGTRLTVV.